Below, one T cell receptor (beta chain) is given with its context. Sample-barcoded 5' priming and a J-beta primer mix drove a second PCR of roughly 7 to 11 cycles. TCRdb called the 5' RACE reads again in MiXCR, with one record for every CDR3 protein. The sample yields around 1,900,000 distinct CDR3 sequences, approximately 39% seen once. The sample belongs to a study of blood T cells in healthy people across ages. Trimming cost V 0 bases and J 2 bases; bases outside gene matches: 7. The germline CDR1 and CDR2 sequences are SGDLS and YYNGEE. This CDR3 contains 17 residues. The receptor comes from a human donor in good health. Sequencing was carried out using blood. V and J are TRBV9 and TRBJ2-5; 10 bases map to TRBD2. CDR3 in DNA: TGTGCCAGCAGCGTAGCCCCCAAGCGGGGGGGGCAAGAGACCCAGTACTTC. Protein product: CASSVAPKRGGQETQYF. The full variable domain, with the rest looked up from reference TRBV9 and TRBJ2-5, is DSGVTQTPKHLITATGQRVTLRCSPRSGDLSVYWYQQSLDQGLQFLIQYYNGEERAKGNILERFSAQQFPDLHSELNLSSLELGDSALYFCASSVAPKRGGQETQYFGPGTRLLVL.